This TCR beta chain is from a study of cytomegalovirus exposure and HLA in healthy donors. The PCR made use of 60 Vbeta and 13 Jbeta primers. Some clones are missing from TCRdb's copy, which holds only in-frame ones; the method was immunoSEQ multiplex PCR. Of more than 80,000 clones in the sample, 65% to 85% were seen once. To note about this clone: Its antigen is not known.

Study-level points and caveats: The authors later found HLA-associated TCR beta chains more clonally expanded than equally common others.

The CDR3 sequence is 13 residues long. Germline V gives CDR1 MDHEN, CDR2 SYDVKM. V was shortened by 6 bases and J by 2 bases, with 10 bases between the two germline ends. Sequencing was performed on PBMCs. The receptor comes from a girl aged 2-9 years in good health and CMV-seropositive. V and J are TRBV28 and TRBJ1-1, with D perhaps matching TRBD1 (6 bases). The CDR3 reads CASRWTDNTEAFF. As DNA, the CDR3 is TGTGCCAGCAGGTGGACAGACAACACTGAAGCTTTCTTT.